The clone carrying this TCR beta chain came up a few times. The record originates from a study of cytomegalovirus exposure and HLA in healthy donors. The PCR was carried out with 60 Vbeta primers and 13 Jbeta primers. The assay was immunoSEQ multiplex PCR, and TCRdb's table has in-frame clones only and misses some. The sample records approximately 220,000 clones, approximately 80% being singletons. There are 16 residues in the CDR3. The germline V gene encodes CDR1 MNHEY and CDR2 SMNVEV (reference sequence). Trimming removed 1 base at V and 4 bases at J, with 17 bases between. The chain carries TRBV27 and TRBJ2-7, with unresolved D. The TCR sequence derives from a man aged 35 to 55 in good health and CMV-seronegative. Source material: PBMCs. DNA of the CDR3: TGTGCCAGCAGTTTATTGGGCCCCAGTCATCCGTACGAGCAGTACTTC. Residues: CASSLLGPSHPYEQYF.